This TCR beta chain was documented in a study of blood T cell repertoires in COVID-19. Study information: COVID-19 samples, acute and convalescent, were from the United States, Italy and Spain. Sample material is recorded as cDNA or gDNA derived from T cells, B-cell-depleted T cells, or PBMCs.

Authors' processing steps: Cell counts per sample came from amplifying reference gene primers. TCRdb's copy holds only in-frame clones and misses some; the assay was immunoSEQ multiplex PCR. The DNA was the basis for D and trimming; V, J and clone size are from that table. The table records 55,000 to 80,000 clones, 85% to 90% of them present only once. The CDR3 totals 13 residues. The V gene's germline CDR1 is SGHRS and CDR2 YFSETQ. V lost 5 bases to trimming and J lost 0 bases, with 8 bases between them. Sequencing was done on a sample of peripheral blood. This clonotype was obtained from a man older than 75 with acute or convalescent COVID-19. The genes are TRBV5-1 and TRBJ1-1; D is unclear. The CDR3 DNA reads as TGCGCCAGCAGGCCTAGCATGAACACTGAAGCTTTCTTT. Translated: CASRPSMNTEAFF.